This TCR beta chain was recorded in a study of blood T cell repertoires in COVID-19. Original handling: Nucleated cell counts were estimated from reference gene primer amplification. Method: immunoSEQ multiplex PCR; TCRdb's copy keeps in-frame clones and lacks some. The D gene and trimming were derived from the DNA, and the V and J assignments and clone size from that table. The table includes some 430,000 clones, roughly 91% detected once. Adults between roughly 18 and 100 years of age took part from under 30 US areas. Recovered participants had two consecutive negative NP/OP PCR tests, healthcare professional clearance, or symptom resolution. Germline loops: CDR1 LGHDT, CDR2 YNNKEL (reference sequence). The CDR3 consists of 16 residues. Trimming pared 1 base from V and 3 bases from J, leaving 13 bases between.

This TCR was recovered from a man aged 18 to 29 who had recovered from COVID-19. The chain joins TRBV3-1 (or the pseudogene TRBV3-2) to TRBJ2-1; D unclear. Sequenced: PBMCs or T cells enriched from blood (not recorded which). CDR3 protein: CASSQGHRKVYNEQFF. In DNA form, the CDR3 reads TGTGCCAGCAGCCAAGGACACAGAAAAGTCTACAATGAGCAGTTCTTC.